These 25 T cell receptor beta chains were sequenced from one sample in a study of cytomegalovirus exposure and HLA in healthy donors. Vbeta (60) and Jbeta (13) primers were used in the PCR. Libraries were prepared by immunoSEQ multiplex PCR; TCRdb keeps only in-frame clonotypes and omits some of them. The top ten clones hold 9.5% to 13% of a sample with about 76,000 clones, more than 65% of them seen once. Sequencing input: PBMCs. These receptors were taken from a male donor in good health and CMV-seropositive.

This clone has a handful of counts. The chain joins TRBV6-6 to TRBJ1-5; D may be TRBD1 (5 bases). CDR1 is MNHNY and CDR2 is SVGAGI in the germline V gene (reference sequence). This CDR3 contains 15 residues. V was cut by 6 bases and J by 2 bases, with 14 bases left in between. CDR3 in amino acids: CASSRAGEGNQPQHF. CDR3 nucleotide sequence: TGTGCCAGCAGCCGGGCGGGGGAAGGCAATCAGCCCCAGCATTTT.

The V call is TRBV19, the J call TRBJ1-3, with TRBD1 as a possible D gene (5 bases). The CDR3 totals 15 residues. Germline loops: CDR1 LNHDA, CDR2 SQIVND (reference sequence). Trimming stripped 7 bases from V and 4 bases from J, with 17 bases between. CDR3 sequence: CASTRSRDSGNTIYF. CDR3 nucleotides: TGTGCCAGTACCCGGTCAAGGGACTCCGGAAACACCATATATTTT.

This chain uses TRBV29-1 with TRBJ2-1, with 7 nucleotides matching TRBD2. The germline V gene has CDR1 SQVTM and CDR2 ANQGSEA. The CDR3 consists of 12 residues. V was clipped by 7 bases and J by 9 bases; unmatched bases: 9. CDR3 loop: CSAPGGPSEQFF. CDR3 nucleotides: TGCAGCGCTCCGGGGGGTCCTTCTGAGCAGTTCTTC.

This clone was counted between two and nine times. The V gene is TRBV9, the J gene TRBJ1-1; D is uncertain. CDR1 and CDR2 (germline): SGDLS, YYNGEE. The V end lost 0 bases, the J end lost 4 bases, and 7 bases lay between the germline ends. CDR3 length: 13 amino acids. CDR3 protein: CASSVAASTEAFF. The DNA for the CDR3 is TGTGCCAGCAGCGTAGCAGCGAGCACTGAAGCTTTCTTT.

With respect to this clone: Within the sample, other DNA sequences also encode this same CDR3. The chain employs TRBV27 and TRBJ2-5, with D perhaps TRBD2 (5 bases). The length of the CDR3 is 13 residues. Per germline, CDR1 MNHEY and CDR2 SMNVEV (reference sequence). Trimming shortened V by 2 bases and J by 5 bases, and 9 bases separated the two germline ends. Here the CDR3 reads CASSLAGPETQYF. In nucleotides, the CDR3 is TGTGCCAGCAGTTTAGCGGGCCCGGAGACCCAGTACTTC.

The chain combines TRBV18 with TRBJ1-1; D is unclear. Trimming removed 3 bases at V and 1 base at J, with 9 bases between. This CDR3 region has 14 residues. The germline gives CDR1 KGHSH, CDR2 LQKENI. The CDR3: CASSPVRSNTEAFF. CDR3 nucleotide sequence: TGTGCCAGCTCACCTGTCAGGTCGAACACTGAAGCTTTCTTT.

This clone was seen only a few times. The CDR3, as DNA: TGTGCAACCAACGCAGGGGATCCTGAAGCTTTCTTT. Translation gives CATNAGDPEAFF. The chain has TRBV5-4 and TRBJ1-1; D is perhaps TRBD1 (6 bases). In germline, CDR1 is SGHNT, CDR2 YYREEE (reference sequence). CDR3 length: 12 residues.

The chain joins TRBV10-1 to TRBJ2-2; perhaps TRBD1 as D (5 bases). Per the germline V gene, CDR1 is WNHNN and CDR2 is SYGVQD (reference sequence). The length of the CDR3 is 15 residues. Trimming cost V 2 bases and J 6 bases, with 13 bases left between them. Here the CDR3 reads CASSELRAAAGELFF. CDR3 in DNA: TGCGCCAGCAGTGAGCTCAGGGCGGCCGCCGGGGAGCTGTTTTTT.

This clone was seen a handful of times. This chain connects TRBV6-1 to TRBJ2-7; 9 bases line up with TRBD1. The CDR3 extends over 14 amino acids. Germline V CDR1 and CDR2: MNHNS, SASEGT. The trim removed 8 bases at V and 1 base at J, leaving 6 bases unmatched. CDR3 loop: CASQRTGVSYEQYF. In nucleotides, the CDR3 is TGTGCCAGCCAACGGACAGGGGTATCCTACGAGCAGTACTTC.

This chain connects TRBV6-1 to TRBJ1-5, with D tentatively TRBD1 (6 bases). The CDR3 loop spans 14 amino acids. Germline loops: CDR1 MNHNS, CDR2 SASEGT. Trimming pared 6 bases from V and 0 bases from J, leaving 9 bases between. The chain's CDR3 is CASSRTDSNQPQHF. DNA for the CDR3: TGTGCCAGCAGCCGGACAGATAGCAATCAGCCCCAGCATTTT.

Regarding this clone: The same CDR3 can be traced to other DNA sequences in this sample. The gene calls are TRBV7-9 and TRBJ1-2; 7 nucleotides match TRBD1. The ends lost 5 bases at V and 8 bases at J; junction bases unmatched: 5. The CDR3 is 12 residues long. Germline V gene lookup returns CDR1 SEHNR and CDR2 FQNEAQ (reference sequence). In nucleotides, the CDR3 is TGTGCCAGCAGCCGCCGGGACAGAGGCTACACCTTC. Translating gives CASSRRDRGYTF. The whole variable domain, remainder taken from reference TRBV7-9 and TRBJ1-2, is DTGVSQNPRHKITKRGQNVTFRCDPISEHNRLYWYRQTLGQGPEFLTYFQNEAQLEKSRLLSDRFSAERPKGSFSTLEIQRTEQGDSAMYLCASSRRDRGYTFGSGTRLTVV.

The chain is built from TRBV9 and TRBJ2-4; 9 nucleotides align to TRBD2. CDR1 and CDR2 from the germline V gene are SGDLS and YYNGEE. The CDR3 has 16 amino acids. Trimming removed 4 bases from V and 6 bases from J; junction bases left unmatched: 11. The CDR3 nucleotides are TGTGCCAGCAGCTCACTAGCGGGCTCGACCGGAAACATTCAGTACTTC. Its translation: CASSSLAGSTGNIQYF.

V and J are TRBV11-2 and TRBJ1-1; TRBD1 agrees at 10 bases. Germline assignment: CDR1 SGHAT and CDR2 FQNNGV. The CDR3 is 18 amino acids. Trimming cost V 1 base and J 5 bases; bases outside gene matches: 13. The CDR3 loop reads CASSLASTGGLWWTEAFF. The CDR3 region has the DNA TGTGCCAGCAGCTTAGCCTCGACAGGGGGCCTTTGGTGGACTGAAGCTTTCTTT.

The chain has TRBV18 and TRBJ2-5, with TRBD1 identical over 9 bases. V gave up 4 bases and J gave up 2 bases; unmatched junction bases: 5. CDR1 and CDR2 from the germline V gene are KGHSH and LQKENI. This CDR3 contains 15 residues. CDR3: CASSQTTGGQETQYF. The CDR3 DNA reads TGTGCCAGCTCACAAACGACAGGGGGTCAAGAGACCCAGTACTTC.

CDR3 in amino acids: CASSQDRRVGTGGDEQYF. CDR3 in DNA: TGCGCCAGCAGCCAAGATCGGAGGGTGGGGACAGGGGGCGATGAGCAGTACTTC. The genes are TRBV4-1 and TRBJ2-7; 12 bases line up with TRBD1. CDR1 and CDR2 (germline): MGHRA, YSYEKL. The CDR3 is 18 amino acids. V gave up 0 bases and J gave up 7 bases; unmatched junction bases: 13.

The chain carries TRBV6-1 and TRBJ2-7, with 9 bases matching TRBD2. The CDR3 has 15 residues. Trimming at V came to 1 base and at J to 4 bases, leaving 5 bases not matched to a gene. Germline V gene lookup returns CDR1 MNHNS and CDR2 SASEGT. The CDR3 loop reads CASSEGLAALYEQYF. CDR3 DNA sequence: TGTGCCAGCAGTGAAGGACTAGCGGCACTTTACGAGCAGTACTTC.

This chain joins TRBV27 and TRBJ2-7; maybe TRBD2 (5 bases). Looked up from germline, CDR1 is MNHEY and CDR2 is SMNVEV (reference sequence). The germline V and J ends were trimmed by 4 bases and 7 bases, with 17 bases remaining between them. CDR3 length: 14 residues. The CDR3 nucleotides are TGTGCCAGCAGTTACCAGCCGCTCCGGGGAGAGCAGTACTTC. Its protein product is CASSYQPLRGEQYF.

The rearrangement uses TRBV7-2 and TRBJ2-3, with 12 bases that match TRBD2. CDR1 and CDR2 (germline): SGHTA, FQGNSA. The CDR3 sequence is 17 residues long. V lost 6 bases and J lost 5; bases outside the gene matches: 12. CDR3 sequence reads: CASSSNGLAGFLDTQYF. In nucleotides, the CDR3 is TGTGCCAGCAGTTCCAACGGACTAGCGGGGTTTTTAGATACGCAGTATTTT.

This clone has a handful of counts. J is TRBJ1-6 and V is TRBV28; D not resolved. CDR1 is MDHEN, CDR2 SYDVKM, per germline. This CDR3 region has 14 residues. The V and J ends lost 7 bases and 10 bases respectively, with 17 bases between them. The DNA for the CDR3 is TGTGCCAGCATCAACCCCAGGAATCAGTCACCCCTCCACTTT. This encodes CASINPRNQSPLHF. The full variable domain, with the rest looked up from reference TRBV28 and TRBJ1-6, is DVKVTQSSRYLVKRTGEKVFLECVQDMDHENMFWYRQDPGLGLRLIYFSYDVKMKEKGDIPEGYSVSREKKERFSLILESASTNQTSMYLCASINPRNQSPLHFGNGTRLTVT.

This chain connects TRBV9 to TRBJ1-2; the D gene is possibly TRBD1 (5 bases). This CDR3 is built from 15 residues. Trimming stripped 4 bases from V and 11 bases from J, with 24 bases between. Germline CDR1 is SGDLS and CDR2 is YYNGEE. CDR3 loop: CASSSQSVGQGGYTF. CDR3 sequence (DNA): TGTGCCAGCAGCTCCCAAAGCGTCGGCCAGGGAGGTTACACCTTC.

CDR3 DNA: TGTGCCAGCAGTGAATGGGGTAGCGGGGGGGCAGGAGAGACCCAGTACTTC. As protein: CASSEWGSGGAGETQYF. The rearrangement uses TRBV6-1 and TRBJ2-5, with TRBD2 matching 11 bases. The CDR3 runs to 17 residues. Germline values: CDR1 MNHNS, CDR2 SASEGT. Trimming cost V 2 bases and J 4 bases; bases outside gene matches: 9.

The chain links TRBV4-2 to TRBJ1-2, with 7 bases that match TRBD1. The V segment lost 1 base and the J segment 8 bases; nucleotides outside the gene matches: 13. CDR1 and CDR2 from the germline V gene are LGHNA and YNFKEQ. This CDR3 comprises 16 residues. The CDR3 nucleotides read TGTGCCAGCAGCCAAGTCGACAGCAGGGGGTTTGGGGGCTACACCTTC. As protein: CASSQVDSRGFGGYTF.

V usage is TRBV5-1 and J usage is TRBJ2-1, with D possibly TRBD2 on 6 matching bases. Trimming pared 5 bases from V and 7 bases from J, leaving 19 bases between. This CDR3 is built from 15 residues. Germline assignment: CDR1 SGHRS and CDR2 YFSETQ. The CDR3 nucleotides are TGCGCCAGCAGGCACGAGGAGGGCACGAGGAATGAGCAGTTCTTC. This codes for CASRHEEGTRNEQFF.

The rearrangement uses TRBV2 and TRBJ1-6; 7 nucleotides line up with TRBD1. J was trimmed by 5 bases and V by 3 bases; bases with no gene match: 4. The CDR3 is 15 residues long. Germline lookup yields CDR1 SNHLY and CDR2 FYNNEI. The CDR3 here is CASSDLGQNNSPLHF. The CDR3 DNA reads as TGTGCCAGCAGTGATTTGGGACAGAATAATTCACCCCTCCACTTT.

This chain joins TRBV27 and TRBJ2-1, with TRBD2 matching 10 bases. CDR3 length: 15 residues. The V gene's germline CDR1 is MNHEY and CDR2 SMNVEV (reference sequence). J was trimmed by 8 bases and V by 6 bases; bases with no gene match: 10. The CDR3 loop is CASRGPSGSFHEQFF. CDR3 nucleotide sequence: TGTGCCAGCAGAGGACCTAGCGGGAGTTTCCATGAGCAGTTCTTC.